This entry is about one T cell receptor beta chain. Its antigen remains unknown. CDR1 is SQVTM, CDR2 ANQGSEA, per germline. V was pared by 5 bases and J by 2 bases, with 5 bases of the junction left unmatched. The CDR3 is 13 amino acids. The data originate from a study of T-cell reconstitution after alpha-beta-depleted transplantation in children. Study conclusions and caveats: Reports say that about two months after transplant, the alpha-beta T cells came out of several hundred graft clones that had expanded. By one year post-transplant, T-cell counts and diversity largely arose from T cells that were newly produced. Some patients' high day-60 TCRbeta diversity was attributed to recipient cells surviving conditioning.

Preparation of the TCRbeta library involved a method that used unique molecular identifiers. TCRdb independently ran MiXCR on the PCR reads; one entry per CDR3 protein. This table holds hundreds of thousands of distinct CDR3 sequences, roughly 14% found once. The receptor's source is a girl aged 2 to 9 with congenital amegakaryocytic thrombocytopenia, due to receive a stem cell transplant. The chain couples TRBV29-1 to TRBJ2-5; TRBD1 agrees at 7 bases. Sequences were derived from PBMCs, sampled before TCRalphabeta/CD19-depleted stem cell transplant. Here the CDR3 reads CSVRQGPQETQYF. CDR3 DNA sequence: TGCAGCGTTCGACAGGGCCCTCAAGAGACCCAGTACTTC.